What follows describes a single TCR beta chain. The antigen remains unidentified. This sample was included in a study of cytomegalovirus exposure and HLA in healthy donors. Whole-study findings and limits: Later analysis suggested most CMV-associated TCR beta chains were HLA-restricted.

CDR3 length: 16 amino acids. The ends were cut back, 5 bases at V and 5 bases at J, with 20 bases in the middle. Germline V gene lookup returns CDR1 SEHNR and CDR2 FQNEAQ (reference sequence). The PCR had 60 Vbeta and 13 Jbeta primers. Measured with immunoSEQ multiplex PCR; TCRdb has only the in-frame clones, and not every one. The sample has under 200,000 clones. The TCR originated in a woman under 30 in good health and CMV-seropositive. V usage is TRBV7-9 and J usage is TRBJ2-3; TRBD2 might be the D (5 bases). The sample comprised PBMCs. Here the CDR3 DNA reads TGTGCCAGCAGCGGCCCCTACGGACTTCAAGGAGATACGCAGTATTTT. Translating gives CASSGPYGLQGDTQYF.